The clone carrying this T cell receptor beta chain showed up just once. What it binds is unknown. The entry originates in a study of siplizumab effects on memory and regulatory T cells. Study-wide results and caveats: An assignable naive or memory phenotype was lacking in roughly 75-95% of proliferating CD4+ or CD8+ clones.

Per sample, approximately 10^5 TCR templates underwent assay. The data were produced by immunoSEQ multiplex PCR, yet TCRdb's version contains in-frame clones alone and is incomplete. This table holds some 80,000 clones, approximately 95% found once. Trimming pared 4 bases from V and 2 bases from J, leaving 8 bases between. The CDR3 covers 14 residues. CDR1 and CDR2 (germline): MNHEY, SVGAGI. This sequence joins TRBV6-5 and TRBJ2-2; D tentatively fits TRBD1 or TRBD2 (5 bases each). Sequencing was carried out using CD8+ T cells sorted from blood. The TCR was taken from a human donor in good health. The CDR3, as DNA: TGTGCCAGCAGTTCGGGGCGTAACACCGGGGAGCTGTTTTTT. The encoded protein is CASSSGRNTGELFF.